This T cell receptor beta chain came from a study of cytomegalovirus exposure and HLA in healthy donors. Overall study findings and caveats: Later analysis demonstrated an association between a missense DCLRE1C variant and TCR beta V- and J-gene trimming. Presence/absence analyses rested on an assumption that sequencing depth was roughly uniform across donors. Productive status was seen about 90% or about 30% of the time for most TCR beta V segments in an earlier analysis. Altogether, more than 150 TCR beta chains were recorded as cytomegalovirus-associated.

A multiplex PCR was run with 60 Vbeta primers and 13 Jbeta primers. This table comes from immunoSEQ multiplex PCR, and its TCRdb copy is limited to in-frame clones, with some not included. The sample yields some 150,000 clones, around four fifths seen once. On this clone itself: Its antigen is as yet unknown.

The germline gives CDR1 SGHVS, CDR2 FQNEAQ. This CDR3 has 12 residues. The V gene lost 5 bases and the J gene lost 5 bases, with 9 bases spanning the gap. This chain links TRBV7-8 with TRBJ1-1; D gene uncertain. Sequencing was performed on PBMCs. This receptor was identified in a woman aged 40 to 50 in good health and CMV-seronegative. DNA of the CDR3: TGTGCCAGCAGCCCTACCGGGACTGAAGCTTTCTTT. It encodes CASSPTGTEAFF.